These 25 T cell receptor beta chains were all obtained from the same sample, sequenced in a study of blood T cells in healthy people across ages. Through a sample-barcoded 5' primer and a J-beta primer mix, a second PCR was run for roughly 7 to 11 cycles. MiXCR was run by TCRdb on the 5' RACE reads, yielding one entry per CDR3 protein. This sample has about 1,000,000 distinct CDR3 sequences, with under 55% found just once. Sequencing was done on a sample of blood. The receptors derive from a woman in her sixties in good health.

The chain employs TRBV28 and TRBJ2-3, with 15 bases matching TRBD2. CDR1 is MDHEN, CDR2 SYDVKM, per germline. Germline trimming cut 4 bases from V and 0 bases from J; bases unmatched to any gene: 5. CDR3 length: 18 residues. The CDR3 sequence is CASSSGTSGRPSTDTQYF. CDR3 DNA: TGTGCCAGCAGTTCCGGGACTAGCGGGAGGCCTAGCACAGATACGCAGTATTTT.

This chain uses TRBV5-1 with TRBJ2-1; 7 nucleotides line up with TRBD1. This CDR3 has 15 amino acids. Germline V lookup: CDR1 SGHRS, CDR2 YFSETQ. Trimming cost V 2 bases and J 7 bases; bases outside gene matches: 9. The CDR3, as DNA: TGCGCCAGCAGCTTAAGTGACAGGGCACGGAATGAGCAGTTCTTC. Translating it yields CASSLSDRARNEQFF.

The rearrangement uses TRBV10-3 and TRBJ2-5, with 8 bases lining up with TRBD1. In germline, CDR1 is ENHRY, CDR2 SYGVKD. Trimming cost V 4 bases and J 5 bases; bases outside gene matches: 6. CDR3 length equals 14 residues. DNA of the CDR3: TGTGCCATCAGTGCAAGGACAGGGACGGAGACCCAGTACTTC. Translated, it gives CAISARTGTETQYF.

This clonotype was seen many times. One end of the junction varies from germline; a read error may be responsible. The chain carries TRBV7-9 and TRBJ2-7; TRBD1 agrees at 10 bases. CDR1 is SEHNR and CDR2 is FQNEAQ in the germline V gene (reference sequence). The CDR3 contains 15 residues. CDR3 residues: CASSLGTGVTYEQYF. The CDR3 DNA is TGCGCCAGCAGCTTGGGGACAGGGGTTACCTACGAGCAGTACTTC.

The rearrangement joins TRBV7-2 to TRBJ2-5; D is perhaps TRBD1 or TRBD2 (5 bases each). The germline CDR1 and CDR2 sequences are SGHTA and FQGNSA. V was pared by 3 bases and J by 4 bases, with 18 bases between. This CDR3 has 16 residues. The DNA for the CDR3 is TGTGCCAGCAGCTTTGGGGGTCGCAGGGCGGGAGAGACCCAGTACTTC. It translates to CASSFGGRRAGETQYF.

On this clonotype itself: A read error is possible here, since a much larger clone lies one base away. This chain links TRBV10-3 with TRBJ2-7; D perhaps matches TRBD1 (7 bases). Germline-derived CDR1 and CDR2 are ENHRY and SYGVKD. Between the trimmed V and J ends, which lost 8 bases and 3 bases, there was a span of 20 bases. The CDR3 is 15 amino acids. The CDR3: CAIGVFAGQHYEQYF. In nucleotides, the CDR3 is TGTGCCATCGGTGTTTTCGCGGGACAGCACTACGAGCAGTACTTC.

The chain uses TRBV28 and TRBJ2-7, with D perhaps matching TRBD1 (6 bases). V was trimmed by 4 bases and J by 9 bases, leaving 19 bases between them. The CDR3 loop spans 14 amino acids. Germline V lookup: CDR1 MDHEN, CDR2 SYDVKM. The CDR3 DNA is TGTGCCAGCAGTTCGGACAGTGCACTACGAGGGCAGTACTTC. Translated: CASSSDSALRGQYF.

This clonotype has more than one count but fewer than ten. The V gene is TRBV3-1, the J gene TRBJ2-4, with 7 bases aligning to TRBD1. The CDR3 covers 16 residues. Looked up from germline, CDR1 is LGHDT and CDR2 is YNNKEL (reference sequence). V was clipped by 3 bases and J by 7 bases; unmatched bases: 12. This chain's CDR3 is CASSQDGTVPRNIQYF. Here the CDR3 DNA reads TGTGCCAGCAGCCAGGATGGGACAGTCCCCCGCAACATTCAGTACTTC.

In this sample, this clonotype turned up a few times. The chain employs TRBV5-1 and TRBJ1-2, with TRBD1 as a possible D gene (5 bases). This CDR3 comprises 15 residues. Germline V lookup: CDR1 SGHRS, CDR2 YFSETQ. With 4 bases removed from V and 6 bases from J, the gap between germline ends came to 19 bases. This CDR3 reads CASSPGAAGLDGYTF. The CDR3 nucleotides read TGCGCCAGCAGCCCTGGGGCGGCAGGGTTGGATGGCTACACCTTC.

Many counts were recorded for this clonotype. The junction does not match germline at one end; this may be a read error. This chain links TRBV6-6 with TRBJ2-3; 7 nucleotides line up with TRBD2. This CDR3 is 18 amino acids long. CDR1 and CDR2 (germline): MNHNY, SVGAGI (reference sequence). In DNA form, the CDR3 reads TGTGCCAGCAAAATAGCGGGCTTGGGTCGCAAAGAGGCAGACACGCAGTATTTT. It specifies CASKIAGLGRKEADTQYF.

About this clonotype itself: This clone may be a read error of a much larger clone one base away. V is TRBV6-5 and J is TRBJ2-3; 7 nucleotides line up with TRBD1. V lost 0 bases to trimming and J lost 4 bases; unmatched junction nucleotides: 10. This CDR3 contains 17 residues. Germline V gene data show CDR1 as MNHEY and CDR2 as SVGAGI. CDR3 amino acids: CASSYSTGALVADTQYF. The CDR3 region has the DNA TGTGCCAGCAGTTACTCAACAGGGGCCCTCGTCGCAGATACGCAGTATTTT.

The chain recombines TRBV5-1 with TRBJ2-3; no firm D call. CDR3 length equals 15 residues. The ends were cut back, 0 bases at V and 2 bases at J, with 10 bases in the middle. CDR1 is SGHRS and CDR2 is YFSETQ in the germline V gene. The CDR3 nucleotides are TGCGCCAGCAGCTTGGATGGAGTGCTCACAGATACGCAGTATTTT. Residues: CASSLDGVLTDTQYF.

In nucleotides, the CDR3 is TGTGCCAGCAGCCTAAAGGGACACTACAATGAGCAGTTCTTC. Protein product: CASSLKGHYNEQFF. The chain recombines TRBV13 with TRBJ2-1; a weak D match, TRBD1 (6 bases). Germline V gene sequence: CDR1 PRHDT, CDR2 FYEKMQ (reference sequence). The germline V and J ends were trimmed by 5 bases and 3 bases, with 11 bases remaining between them. The CDR3 consists of 14 residues.

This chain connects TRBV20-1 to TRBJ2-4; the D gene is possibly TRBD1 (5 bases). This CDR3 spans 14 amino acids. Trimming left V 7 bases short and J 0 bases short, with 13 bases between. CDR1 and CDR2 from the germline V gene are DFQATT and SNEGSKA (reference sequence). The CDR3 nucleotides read TGCAGTGGGGGCGCAGTCAAAGCCAAAAACATTCAGTACTTC. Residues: CSGGAVKAKNIQYF.

CDR3 nucleotides: TGCGCCAGCAGCGATACTCGGGAGCAGTTCTTC. Translating it yields CASSDTREQFF. The chain couples TRBV5-1 to TRBJ2-1, with unresolved D. The germline CDR1 and CDR2 sequences are SGHRS and YFSETQ. The CDR3 has 11 amino acids. Deletions cut 4 bases from V and 10 bases from J, with 9 bases between.

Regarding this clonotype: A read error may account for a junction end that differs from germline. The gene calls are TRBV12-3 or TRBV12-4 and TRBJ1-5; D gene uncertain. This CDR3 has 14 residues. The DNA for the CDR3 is TGTGCCAGCATTTTAAGGCAGAGCAATCAGCCCCAGCATTTT. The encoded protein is CASILRQSNQPQHF.

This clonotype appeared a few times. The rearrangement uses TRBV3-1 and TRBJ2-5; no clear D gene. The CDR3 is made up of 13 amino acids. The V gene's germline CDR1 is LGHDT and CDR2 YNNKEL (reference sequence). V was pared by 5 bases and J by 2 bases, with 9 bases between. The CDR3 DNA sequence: TGTGCCAGCAGCACCAGATTTCAAGAGACCCAGTACTTC. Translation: CASSTRFQETQYF.

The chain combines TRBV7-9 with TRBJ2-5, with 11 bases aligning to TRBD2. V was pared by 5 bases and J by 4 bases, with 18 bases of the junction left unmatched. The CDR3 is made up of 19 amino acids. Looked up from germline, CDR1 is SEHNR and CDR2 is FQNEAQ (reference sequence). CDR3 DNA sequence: TGTGCCAGCAGCCCTATTCCCCGGACTAGCGGGTCAAATCCAGAGACCCAGTACTTC. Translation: CASSPIPRTSGSNPETQYF.

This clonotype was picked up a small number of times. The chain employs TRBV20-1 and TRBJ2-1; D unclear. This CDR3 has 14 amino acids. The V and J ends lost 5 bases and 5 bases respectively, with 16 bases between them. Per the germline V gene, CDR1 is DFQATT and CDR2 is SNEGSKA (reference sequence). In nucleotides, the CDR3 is TGCAGTGCTCAGGAATATCGTAAAAACAATGAGCAGTTCTTC. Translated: CSAQEYRKNNEQFF.

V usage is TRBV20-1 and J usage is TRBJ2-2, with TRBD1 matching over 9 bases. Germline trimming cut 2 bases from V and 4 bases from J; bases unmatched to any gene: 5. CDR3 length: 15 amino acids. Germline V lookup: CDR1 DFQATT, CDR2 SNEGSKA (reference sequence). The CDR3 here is CSARTGGASTGELFF. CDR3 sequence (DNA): TGCAGTGCTAGAACAGGGGGCGCCTCCACCGGGGAGCTGTTTTTT.

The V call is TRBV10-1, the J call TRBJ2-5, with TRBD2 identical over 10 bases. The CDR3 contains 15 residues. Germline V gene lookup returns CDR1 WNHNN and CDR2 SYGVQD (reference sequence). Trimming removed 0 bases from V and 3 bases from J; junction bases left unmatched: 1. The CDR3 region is CASSESLAGEETQYF. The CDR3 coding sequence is TGCGCCAGCAGTGAGTCTCTAGCGGGAGAAGAGACCCAGTACTTC.

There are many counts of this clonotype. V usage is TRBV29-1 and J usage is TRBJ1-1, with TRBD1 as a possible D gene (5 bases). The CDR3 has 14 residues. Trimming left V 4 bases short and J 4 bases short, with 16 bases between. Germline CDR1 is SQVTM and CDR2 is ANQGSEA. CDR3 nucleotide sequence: TGCAGCGTTGCCGTGGGGGGAGGAAGCACTGAAGCTTTCTTT. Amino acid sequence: CSVAVGGGSTEAFF.

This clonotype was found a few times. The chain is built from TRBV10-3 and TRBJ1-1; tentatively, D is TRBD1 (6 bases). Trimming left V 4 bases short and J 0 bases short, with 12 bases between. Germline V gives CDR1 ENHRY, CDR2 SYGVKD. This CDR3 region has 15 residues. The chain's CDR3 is CAISVGTPLNTEAFF. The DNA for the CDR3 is TGTGCCATCAGTGTAGGGACACCCCTGAACACTGAAGCTTTCTTT.

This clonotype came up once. The CDR3 sequence is CASSVSPDLAGSSYNEQFF. The CDR3 nucleotides are TGCGCCAGCAGTGTTTCCCCGGACCTAGCGGGAAGCTCCTACAATGAGCAGTTCTTC. The chain recombines TRBV10-1 with TRBJ2-1, with 9 nucleotides matching TRBD2. The V segment lost 4 bases and the J segment 0 bases; nucleotides outside the gene matches: 13. The CDR3 loop spans 19 amino acids. Germline-derived CDR1 and CDR2 are WNHNN and SYGVQD (reference sequence).

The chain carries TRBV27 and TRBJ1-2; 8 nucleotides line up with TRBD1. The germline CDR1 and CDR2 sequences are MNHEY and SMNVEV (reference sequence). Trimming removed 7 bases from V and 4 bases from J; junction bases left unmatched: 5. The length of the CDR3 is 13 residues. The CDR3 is CASKGQGLYGYTF. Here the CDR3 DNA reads TGTGCCAGCAAAGGACAGGGACTCTATGGCTACACCTTC.